Only a few counts were recorded for the clone carrying this TCR beta chain. TCRdb used MiXCR to reprocess the RT-PCR reads, holding one entry per CDR3 protein. The profile shows more than 600,000 distinct CDR3 sequences, approximately 15% of them singletons. Looked up from germline, CDR1 is MNHEY and CDR2 is SVGAGI. The CDR3 is made up of 15 amino acids. Trimming took off 6 bases at V and 0 bases at J, with 14 bases between the two ends. Input material: memory CD4+ T cells from blood. This sequence was found in a female donor in good health, serving as a healthy control. The J gene is TRBJ1-1, the V gene TRBV6-5, with TRBD1 as a possible D gene (6 bases). CDR3 residues: CASRNGGGMNTEAFF. The CDR3 nucleotides read TGTGCCAGCAGAAACGGGGGGGGCATGAACACTGAAGCTTTCTTT.